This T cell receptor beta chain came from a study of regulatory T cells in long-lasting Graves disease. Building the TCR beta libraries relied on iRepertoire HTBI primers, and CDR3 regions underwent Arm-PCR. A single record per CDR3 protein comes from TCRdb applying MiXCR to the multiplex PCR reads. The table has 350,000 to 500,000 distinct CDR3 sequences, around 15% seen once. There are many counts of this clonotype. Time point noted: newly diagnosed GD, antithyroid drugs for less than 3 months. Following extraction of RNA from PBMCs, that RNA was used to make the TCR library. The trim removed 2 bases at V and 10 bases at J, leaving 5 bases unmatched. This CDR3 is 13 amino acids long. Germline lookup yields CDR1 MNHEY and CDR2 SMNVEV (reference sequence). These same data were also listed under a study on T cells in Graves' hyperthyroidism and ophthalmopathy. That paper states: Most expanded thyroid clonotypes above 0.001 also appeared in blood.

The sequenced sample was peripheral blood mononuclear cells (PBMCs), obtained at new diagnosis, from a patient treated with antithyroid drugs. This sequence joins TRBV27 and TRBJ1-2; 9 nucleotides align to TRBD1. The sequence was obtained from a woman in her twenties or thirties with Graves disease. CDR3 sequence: CASSLPGTGSYTF. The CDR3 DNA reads TGTGCCAGCAGTTTACCCGGGACAGGGTCCTACACCTTC.